These 32 T cell receptor beta chains share one sample of origin, sequenced in a study of preoperative IRX-2 immunotherapy in early breast cancer (dated 2019 in TCRdb). Per the publication, the treatment or condition label means: preoperative locoregional IRX-2 cytokine immunotherapy. Libraries were prepared through the immunoSEQ multiplex PCR assay. TCRdb limited this immuneACCESS table to in-frame rearrangements with V and J called. A share of clones is missing; checked studies link under half to unresolved V genes, and the rest is unexplained. This sample lists 30,000 to 35,000 clones; nearly 95% were detected once. The ten largest clones represent roughly 6.7% of the sample. This sample was gathered from a patient treated with IRX-2 immunotherapy. The receptors originated from a human donor with breast cancer.

V usage is TRBV12-5 and J usage is TRBJ2-7; 7 bases align to TRBD1. The ends lost 2 bases at V and 3 bases at J; junction bases unmatched: 1. This CDR3 comprises 13 residues. CDR1 and CDR2 from the germline V gene are LGHNT and FRNRAP. CDR3 amino acids: CASGLPGGYEQYF. CDR3 sequence (DNA): TGTGCTAGTGGTTTGCCAGGGGGCTACGAGCAGTACTTC.

This chain joins TRBV9 and TRBJ2-2; D not resolved. The ends were cut back, 0 bases at V and 5 bases at J, with 8 bases in the middle. The CDR3 runs 14 residues. CDR1 is SGDLS, CDR2 YYNGEE, per germline. Written as DNA, the CDR3 is TGTGCCAGCAGCGTAGATGTGGTTACCGGGGAGCTGTTTTTT. Its translation: CASSVDVVTGELFF.

This clone appeared once. The chain recombines TRBV27 with TRBJ2-7, with D possibly called TRBD1 or TRBD2 (5 bases each). The CDR3 spans 15 residues. The germline gives CDR1 MNHEY, CDR2 SMNVEV (reference sequence). Trimming removed 3 bases from V and 3 bases from J, with 15 bases in between. CDR3 in amino acids: CASSFGTSNLYEQYF. The CDR3 DNA is TGTGCCAGCAGTTTCGGGACCTCCAACCTCTACGAGCAGTACTTC.

V gene TRBV29-1 combines with J gene TRBJ1-1; D unclear. Germline V gene lookup returns CDR1 SQVTM and CDR2 ANQGSEA. The CDR3 length is 10 residues. V was trimmed by 2 bases and J by 7 bases, leaving 5 bases between them. This CDR3 is CSVERSEAFF. CDR3 in DNA: TGCAGCGTTGAACGTAGTGAAGCTTTCTTT.

V usage is TRBV21-1 and J usage is TRBJ1-2. TRBV21-1 is a documented pseudogene. The CDR3 is 16 residues long. Written as DNA, the CDR3 is TGTGCCAGCAGCAAAGCAGGGTTGAGAGCACACTATGGCTACACCTTC. Its translation: CASSKAGLRAHYGYTF.

The V gene is TRBV29-1, the J gene TRBJ2-2, with TRBD1 as a possible D gene (5 bases). Trimming removed 6 bases from V and 0 bases from J, with 8 bases in between. This CDR3 is 13 amino acids long. Germline lookup yields CDR1 SQVTM and CDR2 ANQGSEA. Here the CDR3 DNA reads TGCAGCGTGACAGATACGAACACCGGGGAGCTGTTTTTT. As protein: CSVTDTNTGELFF.

The chain joins TRBV7-2 to TRBJ2-1, with a tentative D call TRBD2 (6 bases). Germline assignment: CDR1 SGHTA and CDR2 FQGNSA. V lost 5 bases and J lost 12, with 11 bases in between. CDR3 size: 11 residues. CDR3 region: CASSISGVQFF. The CDR3 region has the DNA TGTGCCAGCAGCATTAGCGGTGTGCAGTTCTTC.

V usage is TRBV6-5 and J usage is TRBJ2-7, with D tentatively TRBD1 (6 bases). Deletions cut 5 bases from V and 10 bases from J, with 18 bases between. CDR1 MNHEY and CDR2 SVGAGI come from the germline V gene. The CDR3 is 13 residues long. This CDR3 is CASSQAQGREQYF. The CDR3 DNA sequence: TGTGCCAGCAGTCAGGCACAGGGCAGGGAACAGTACTTC.

The V gene is TRBV10-3, the J gene TRBJ1-1, with a possible D match to TRBD1 (5 bases). This CDR3 has 16 amino acids. The V end lost 4 bases, the J end lost 0 bases, and 15 bases lay between the germline ends. Looked up from germline, CDR1 is ENHRY and CDR2 is SYGVKD. CDR3 in DNA: TGTGCCATCAGTGTAAGGTTTGAGGGGATGAACACTGAAGCTTTCTTT. Encoded protein: CAISVRFEGMNTEAFF.

This clone was seen a single time. The CDR3 region has the DNA TGTGCCAGCAGCCTCCCCCGGCAGGGAGGAGATTCACCCCTCCACTTT. Its translation is CASSLPRQGGDSPLHF. This sequence joins TRBV9 and TRBJ1-6, with D possibly matching TRBD1 (5 bases). V was pared by 4 bases and J by 8 bases, with 19 bases between. CDR3 size: 16 residues. CDR1 SGDLS and CDR2 YYNGEE come from the germline V gene.

About this clone itself: Germline is not matched at one junction end, which may reflect a read error. The rearrangement links TRBV4-2 to TRBJ1-6; a weak D match, TRBD1 (6 bases). This CDR3 contains 16 residues. From germline, CDR1 is LGHNA and CDR2 YNFKEQ. The CDR3 DNA follows: TGTGCCAGCAGCCTCGACAGGAGCTCCTATAATCCACCCCTCCACTTT. Translation: CASSLDRSSYNPPLHF.

This chain joins TRBV11-2 and TRBJ2-1, with 8 bases lining up with TRBD2. The CDR3 has 15 amino acids. V shed 10 bases and J 7 bases; nucleotides not matched to a gene: 15. Germline assignment: CDR1 SGHAT and CDR2 FQNNGV. The chain's CDR3 is CATYRAGAGGNEQFF. The DNA of the CDR3 is TGTGCCACCTATAGAGCGGGGGCCGGGGGAAATGAGCAGTTCTTC.

This chain joins TRBV15 and TRBJ2-2; D is unclear. Looked up from germline, CDR1 is LNHNV and CDR2 is YYDKDF (reference sequence). The CDR3 consists of 13 residues. The ends were cut back, 4 bases at V and 6 bases at J, with 9 bases in the middle. The DNA of the CDR3 is TGTGCCACCAGCACCAGAGTCTCCGGGGAGCTGTTTTTT. This gives the protein CATSTRVSGELFF.

This chain connects TRBV7-9 to TRBJ2-7, with unresolved D. Germline assignment: CDR1 SEHNR and CDR2 FQNEAQ (reference sequence). Trimming cost V 2 bases and J 2 bases, with 10 bases left between them. The CDR3 length is 14 residues. CDR3 nucleotides: TGTGCCAGCAGCTTATCAGGAAAACCCTACGAGCAGTACTTC. This translates into CASSLSGKPYEQYF.

The rearrangement uses TRBV4-1 and TRBJ2-7; 10 nucleotides line up with TRBD2. The trim removed 4 bases at V and 8 bases at J, leaving 14 bases unmatched. This CDR3 comprises 16 residues. CDR1 and CDR2 (germline): MGHRA, YSYEKL. As DNA, the CDR3 is TGCGCCAGCAGCCCGCTTGGAGCCAGCGGGAGGGAGAAGCAGTACTTC. Translated: CASSPLGASGREKQYF.

This chain connects TRBV2 to TRBJ2-7, with TRBD2 matching 8 bases. CDR1 SNHLY and CDR2 FYNNEI come from the germline V gene. The CDR3 spans 14 residues. The trim removed 8 bases at V and 12 bases at J, leaving 18 bases unmatched. CDR3 protein: CASAPRSGGLPRYF. In DNA, the CDR3 is TGTGCCAGCGCACCGAGGAGCGGGGGACTTCCTCGGTACTTC.

The table lists this clone with a count of one. The chain has TRBV6-5 and TRBJ2-3; 8 nucleotides align to TRBD2. Looked up from germline, CDR1 is MNHEY and CDR2 is SVGAGI. CDR3 length: 13 residues. J was trimmed by 7 bases and V by 7 bases; bases with no gene match: 7. CDR3 in amino acids: CASTLGGGYTQYF. The DNA for the CDR3 is TGTGCCAGCACCCTCGGGGGGGGGTATACGCAGTATTTT.

The chain uses TRBV15 and TRBJ2-2, with 7 bases fitting TRBD1. The length of the CDR3 is 15 residues. The germline V gene encodes CDR1 LNHNV and CDR2 YYDKDF (reference sequence). J lost 6 bases, V lost 4 bases, and 8 bases had no gene match. For the CDR3, the DNA is TGTGCCACCAGCATTGACAGGGTAGACCCCGGGGAGCTGTTTTTT. As protein: CATSIDRVDPGELFF.

The chain is built from TRBV6-5 and TRBJ2-2; 8 nucleotides agree with TRBD2. This CDR3 contains 14 residues. V lost 8 bases and J lost 4; bases outside the gene matches: 6. Looked up from germline, CDR1 is MNHEY and CDR2 is SVGAGI. The chain's CDR3 is CASGAGGGTGELFF. In DNA form, the CDR3 reads TGTGCCAGCGGGGCGGGAGGAGGCACCGGGGAGCTGTTTTTT.

The chain carries TRBV4-3 and TRBJ2-4; perhaps D is TRBD1 or TRBD2 (5 bases each). Trimming left V 4 bases short and J 9 bases short, with 19 bases between. CDR1 and CDR2 from the germline V gene are LGHNA and YSLEER. The CDR3 loop spans 15 amino acids. The CDR3, as DNA: TGCGCCAGCAGCCGACAAAGGGACGATCCGGGCATTCAGTACTTC. It specifies CASSRQRDDPGIQYF.

The chain joins TRBV7-3 to TRBJ1-5; 7 bases map to TRBD1. This CDR3 is built from 15 residues. Germline assignment: CDR1 SGHTA and CDR2 FQGTGA. Unmatched junction bases numbered 4, after V lost 5 bases and J lost 0 bases. The CDR3 loop reads CASSPPGGSNQPQHF. In nucleotides, the CDR3 is TGTGCCAGCAGCCCCCCAGGGGGTAGCAATCAGCCCCAGCATTTT. Based on the CDR3 plus reference TRBV7-3 and TRBJ1-5, the full variable domain is GAGVSQTPSNKVTEKGKYVELRCDPISGHTALYWYRQSLGQGPEFLIYFQGTGAADDSGLPNDRFFAVRPEGSVSTLKIQRTERGDSAVYLCASSPPGGSNQPQHFGDGTRLSIL.

This clone came up once. The chain has TRBV9 and TRBJ2-5, with D unclear. The DNA end is more similar to TRBJ2-7, so the J call may be wrong. Germline CDR1 and CDR2: SGDLS and YYNGEE. The CDR3 spans 13 residues. The CDR3 loop reads CASSVDGIHEQYF. CDR3 bases: TGTGCCAGCAGCGTAGATGGGATACACGAGCAGTACTTC.

V is TRBV5-4 and J is TRBJ2-3; 15 nucleotides match TRBD2. V dropped 4 bases and J dropped 5; count of bases not matched to a gene: 5. Germline-derived CDR1 and CDR2 are SGHNT and YYREEE (reference sequence). CDR3 length: 16 amino acids. The CDR3 region is CASSEGLAGGEDTQYF. In DNA form, the CDR3 reads TGTGCCAGCAGCGAAGGACTAGCGGGAGGGGAAGATACGCAGTATTTT.

The chain uses TRBV7-3 and TRBJ2-1; 7 bases fit TRBD1. Germline assignment: CDR1 SGHTA and CDR2 FQGTGA. The CDR3 extends over 15 amino acids. V shed 5 bases and J 8 bases; nucleotides not matched to a gene: 12. CDR3 in DNA: TGTGCCAGCAGCCGAAAGGGACAGCCAGTAGATGAGCAGTTCTTC. Its translation is CASSRKGQPVDEQFF.

This sequence joins TRBV18 and TRBJ2-7; unclear D gene. Germline V lookup: CDR1 KGHSH, CDR2 LQKENI. There are 12 residues in the CDR3. V was shortened by 6 bases and J by 0 bases, with 6 bases between the two germline ends. The CDR3 DNA reads TGTGCCAGCTCCCTCCTCTCCTACGAGCAGTACTTC. It encodes CASSLLSYEQYF.

The rearrangement uses TRBV6-5 and TRBJ1-2; a possible D gene is TRBD1 (5 bases). V dropped 0 bases and J dropped 4 bases, with 9 bases sitting between them. Germline V lookup: CDR1 MNHEY, CDR2 SVGAGI. CDR3 size: 14 residues. The CDR3 nucleotides are TGTGCCAGCAGTTACTCATCAGGGAGCTATGGCTACACCTTC. Translating it yields CASSYSSGSYGYTF.

This rearrangement joins TRBV9 to TRBJ2-1, with 8 bases matching TRBD2. This CDR3 has 16 amino acids. V lost 3 bases to trimming and J lost 0 bases; unmatched junction nucleotides: 5. The germline V gene has CDR1 SGDLS and CDR2 YYNGEE. CDR3 in amino acids: CASSAPGGGSYNEQFF. CDR3 coding DNA: TGTGCCAGCAGCGCCCCCGGGGGGGGCTCCTACAATGAGCAGTTCTTC.

V is TRBV23-1 and J is TRBJ2-7; D ambiguous. TRBV23-1 is reported as an ORF; its role is uncertain. V lost 3 bases, J lost 4 bases, and 13 bases lay in between. The CDR3 runs to 14 residues. The CDR3 coding sequence is TGCGCCAGCAGTCAGCGGTTCCACCAGTACGAGCAGTACTTC. Its translation is CASSQRFHQYEQYF.

The V call is TRBV28, the J call TRBJ2-7; 7 positions agree with TRBD1. CDR1 is MDHEN and CDR2 is SYDVKM in the germline V gene. This CDR3 is 14 amino acids long. The V and J ends lost 5 bases and 3 bases, in that order; junction bases with no gene match: 7. CDR3 sequence reads: CASSPITGDYEQYF. The CDR3 nucleotides read TGTGCCAGCAGTCCTATAACAGGGGACTACGAGCAGTACTTC.

The chain has TRBV7-9 and TRBJ1-4, with D perhaps TRBD1 (6 bases). Looked up from germline, CDR1 is SEHNR and CDR2 is FQNEAQ (reference sequence). With 5 bases removed from V and 7 bases from J, the gap between germline ends came to 17 bases. The CDR3 spans 15 residues. CDR3 protein: CASSPVGGRAEKLFF. Written as DNA, the CDR3 is TGTGCCAGCAGCCCGGTGGGGGGGCGGGCTGAAAAACTGTTTTTT.

This chain connects TRBV11-1 to TRBJ2-2, with 8 bases lining up with TRBD2. Germline V gene lookup returns CDR1 SGHAT and CDR2 FQDESV (reference sequence). This CDR3 spans 18 amino acids. Trimming cost V 5 bases and J 3 bases; bases outside gene matches: 14. CDR3 DNA: TGTGCCAGCAGCCCCGGGGGGGACCCCGGGGGGTACACCGGGGAGCTGTTTTTT. Translated, it gives CASSPGGDPGGYTGELFF. Full variable domain (rest looked up from reference TRBV11-1 and TRBJ2-2): EAEVAQSPRYKITEKSQAVAFWCDPISGHATLYWYRQILGQGPELLVQFQDESVVDDSQLPKDRFSAERLKGVDSTLKIQPAELGDSAMYLCASSPGGDPGGYTGELFFGEGSRLTVL.

The CDR3, as DNA: TGCGCCAGCAGCTTGTCGTGGACTAGAAGCGAGCAGTACTTC. Amino acids: CASSLSWTRSEQYF. V and J are TRBV5-1 and TRBJ2-7; 7 bases align to TRBD2. CDR3 length equals 14 residues. Trimming took 1 base from V and 6 from J; bases not matched to a gene: 7. From germline, CDR1 is SGHRS and CDR2 YFSETQ.